The clone carrying this T cell receptor beta chain was seen a single time. The antigen is undetermined. The source of the sample is a study of T cell responses to AZD1222 COVID-19 vaccine. Study outcomes and limitations: Donors, mostly white British, included more females; clonal diversity was possibly underestimated.

The V gene lost 6 bases and the J gene lost 3 bases, with 11 bases spanning the gap. CDR3 size: 14 residues. CDR1 and CDR2 from the germline V gene are MNHEY and SMNVEV (reference sequence). The assay was immunoSEQ multiplex PCR, and TCRdb's table has in-frame clones only and misses some. The sample shows roughly 140,000 clones, 90% of them seen only once. The sequence came from an adult in good health. Sequencing used peripheral blood, obtained on day 0 of AZD1222 vaccination. The chain joins TRBV27 to TRBJ1-4; no definite D call. CDR3: CASSPIPSNEKLFF. DNA of the CDR3: TGTGCCAGCAGCCCCATTCCCTCTAATGAAAAACTGTTTTTT.